This TCR beta chain is from a study of blood T cell repertoires in COVID-19. Study-level background: Whether acute or convalescent, the COVID-19 samples came from the United States, Italy and Spain.

Original methodology: The authors estimated nucleated cell counts from reference gene primer amplification. This table comes from immunoSEQ multiplex PCR, and its TCRdb copy is limited to in-frame clones, with some not included. V and J calls plus clone size are reproduced from that table; the DNA served to infer D and trimming. The sample lists 130,000 to 150,000 clones, about nine tenths occurring once. Germline V gene lookup returns CDR1 LGHNA and CDR2 YNFKEQ. V was pared by 4 bases and J by 3 bases, with 3 bases of the junction left unmatched. The CDR3 is 15 residues long. The sequenced sample was peripheral blood. The sequence was collected from a middle-aged man with active or convalescent COVID-19. V gene TRBV4-2 combines with J gene TRBJ2-5; the match to TRBD2 covers 12 bases. CDR3 in DNA: TGTGCCAGCAGCCGGACTAGCGGGACGGAAGAGACCCAGTACTTC. Translated: CASSRTSGTEETQYF.